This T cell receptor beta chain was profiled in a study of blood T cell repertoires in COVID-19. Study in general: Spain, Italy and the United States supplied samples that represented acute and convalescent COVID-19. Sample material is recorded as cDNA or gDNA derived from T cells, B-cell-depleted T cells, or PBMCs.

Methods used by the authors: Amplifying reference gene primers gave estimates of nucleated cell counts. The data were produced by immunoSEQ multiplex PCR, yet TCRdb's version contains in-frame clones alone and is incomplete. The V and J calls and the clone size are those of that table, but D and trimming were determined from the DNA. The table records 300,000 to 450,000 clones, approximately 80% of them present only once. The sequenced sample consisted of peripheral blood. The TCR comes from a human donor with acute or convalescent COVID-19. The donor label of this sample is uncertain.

CDR3 bases: TGTGCCAGCAGTCCCGGGACAGGACTTCACTATGGCTACACCTTC. Its translation: CASSPGTGLHYGYTF. This chain links TRBV6-5 with TRBJ1-2; 8 bases fit TRBD1. Trimming removed 5 bases from V and 3 bases from J; junction bases left unmatched: 8. The germline CDR1 and CDR2 sequences are MNHEY and SVGAGI. The CDR3 spans 15 residues.